The rows below give T cell receptor beta chains drawn from one sample of a study of tumor-infiltrating lymphocytes in primary liver carcinoma. Via MiXCR, TCRdb re-called the multiplex PCR reads, giving one row per CDR3 protein. The repertoire consists of around 330,000 distinct CDR3 sequences, with less than 75% occurring once and the leading ten covering about 8.4%. Sequenced material: peripheral blood. The receptors were gathered from a man in his forties with primary liver carcinoma and hepatitis B virus infection. The CDR3 runs from the conserved cysteine through the conserved F or W. Each record gives: CDR3 DNA, CDR3 protein, D gene, J gene, clone size, V gene. D genes are given only for firm matches. Only part of the rows carry a size: once, few, many, or a class if the clone is expanded.

CDR3nt: TGCGCCAACAGCTTGGACGGTTTAAACACTGAAGCTTTCTTT
CDR3aa: CANSLDGLNTEAFF
d_gene: -
j_gene: TRBJ1-1
abundance: -
v_gene: TRBV5-1

CDR3nt: TGCAGCGTTGCTCAGGCGGCTAACTATGGCTACACCTTC
CDR3aa: CSVAQAANYGYTF
d_gene: -
j_gene: TRBJ1-2
abundance: many
v_gene: TRBV29-1

CDR3nt: TGTGCCAGCAGGGGGGGGGGGACGAACACTGAAGCTTTCTTT
CDR3aa: CASRGGGTNTEAFF
d_gene: -
j_gene: TRBJ1-1
abundance: few
v_gene: TRBV6-6

CDR3nt: TGTGGCAGCAGCTACACCAGGCCGGGTGGCTACACCTTC
CDR3aa: CGSSYTRPGGYTF
d_gene: -
j_gene: TRBJ1-2
abundance: -
v_gene: TRBV5-4

CDR3nt: TGTGCCAACAGCCACGACAGAAACACCGAAGCTTTCTTT
CDR3aa: CANSHDRNTEAFF
d_gene: -
j_gene: TRBJ1-1
abundance: -
v_gene: TRBV11-2

CDR3nt: TGCGTCAGCAGCTTAAGGAGGAACACTGAAGCTTTCTTT
CDR3aa: CVSSLRRNTEAFF
d_gene: -
j_gene: TRBJ1-1
abundance: -
v_gene: TRBV11-3

CDR3nt: TGCGCCAGCAGCCAAGATCCGGGACATCCCGGGGAGCTGTTTTTT
CDR3aa: CASSQDPGHPGELFF
d_gene: -
j_gene: TRBJ2-2
abundance: medium-sized
v_gene: TRBV4-3

CDR3nt: TGTGTCATCACCGGAACGGGACAGGGGGACACCGGGGAGCTGTTTTTT
CDR3aa: CVITGTGQGDTGELFF
d_gene: TRBD1
j_gene: TRBJ2-2
abundance: once
v_gene: TRBV10-3

CDR3nt: TGTGCCAGCAGCCCGCGCGCAGGGTGGAACACTGAAGCTTTCTTT
CDR3aa: CASSPRAGWNTEAFF
d_gene: -
j_gene: TRBJ1-1
abundance: -
v_gene: TRBV11-2

CDR3nt: TGTGCCAGCAGTGCCCAACCGGGACTAGGGGGGGAGACCCAGTACTTC
CDR3aa: CASSAQPGLGGETQYF
d_gene: TRBD2
j_gene: TRBJ2-5
abundance: -
v_gene: TRBV6-6

CDR3nt: TGTGCCTGGAGTGTCGTTAGCGGGAGCTACAATGAGCAGTTCTTC
CDR3aa: CAWSVVSGSYNEQFF
d_gene: TRBD2
j_gene: TRBJ2-1
abundance: -
v_gene: TRBV30

CDR3nt: TGTGCCAGCAGCTTAGCGCTAGGGGGGGCCCAGTACTTC
CDR3aa: CASSLALGGAQYF
d_gene: -
j_gene: TRBJ2-4
abundance: few
v_gene: TRBV7-9

CDR3nt: TGTGCCCGCAGTCCCACGGGGGCGGGCAATCAGCCCCAGCATTTT
CDR3aa: CARSPTGAGNQPQHF
d_gene: -
j_gene: TRBJ1-5
abundance: few
v_gene: TRBV28

CDR3nt: TGTGCCAGCAGCTTAGGGACAGGGGCGAGCTACGAGCAGTACTTC
CDR3aa: CASSLGTGASYEQYF
d_gene: TRBD1
j_gene: TRBJ2-7
abundance: -
v_gene: TRBV7-8

CDR3nt: TGTGCCAGCAGTTCCCGGCCCCGAGAGACCCAGTACTTC
CDR3aa: CASSSRPRETQYF
d_gene: -
j_gene: TRBJ2-5
abundance: many
v_gene: TRBV6-5

CDR3nt: TGCGCCAGCAGCCAAGGTTCCTGGGGGGGCAATCAGCCCCAGCATTTT
CDR3aa: CASSQGSWGGNQPQHF
d_gene: -
j_gene: TRBJ1-5
abundance: many
v_gene: TRBV4-3

CDR3nt: TGTGCCAGCAGCCCCGGGAGGTGGAACACTGAAGCTTTCTTT
CDR3aa: CASSPGRWNTEAFF
d_gene: -
j_gene: TRBJ1-1
abundance: few
v_gene: TRBV5-5

CDR3nt: TGTGCCAGCAGCTTAATGAAGGTAGGAGAGACCCAGTATTTC
CDR3aa: CASSLMKVGETQYF
d_gene: -
j_gene: TRBJ2-5
abundance: -
v_gene: TRBV11-2

CDR3nt: TGTACCATCAAAGGGGATGCGAACTATGGCTACATCTTC
CDR3aa: CTIKGDANYGYIF
d_gene: -
j_gene: TRBJ1-2
abundance: -
v_gene: TRBV10-3

CDR3nt: TGTGCCAGCAGCCAAGGGCCAGCGGGAGGGACCTACAATGAGCAGTTCTTC
CDR3aa: CASSQGPAGGTYNEQFF
d_gene: TRBD2
j_gene: TRBJ2-1
abundance: few
v_gene: TRBV14

CDR3nt: TGTGCCGTAGAGACCCAGTACTTC
CDR3aa: CAVETQYF
d_gene: -
j_gene: TRBJ2-5
abundance: -
v_gene: TRBV6-7

CDR3nt: TGTGCCGCGCAATACAGGGCAGGGAAGACCCAGTGCTTC
CDR3aa: CAAQYRAGKTQCF
d_gene: -
j_gene: TRBJ2-5
abundance: once
v_gene: TRBV6-2/TRBV6-3

CDR3nt: TGCGCCAGCAGCTTAGCGGGAGCCGTTGACACCGGGGAGCTGTTTTTT
CDR3aa: CASSLAGAVDTGELFF
d_gene: TRBD2
j_gene: TRBJ2-2
abundance: few
v_gene: TRBV5-1

CDR3nt: TGTGCCAGCAGCCCGGCGACAGGGGTGGACAATCAGCCCCAGCATTTT
CDR3aa: CASSPATGVDNQPQHF
d_gene: TRBD1
j_gene: TRBJ1-5
abundance: once
v_gene: TRBV7-9

CDR3nt: TGCGCCAGCAACCAAGTGGGCATGTTGGGGGCTGAAGCTTTCTTT
CDR3aa: CASNQVGMLGAEAFF
d_gene: -
j_gene: TRBJ1-1
abundance: -
v_gene: TRBV4-1

CDR3nt: TGTGTCAGCAGCGAAGTTCCGTGGGAGCAGTACTTC
CDR3aa: CVSSEVPWEQYF
d_gene: -
j_gene: TRBJ2-7
abundance: -
v_gene: TRBV6-1

CDR3nt: TGTGCCAGCAGCTTGGCCCCAGGACTAGTCCAAAAACTGTTTTTT
CDR3aa: CASSLAPGLVQKLFF
d_gene: -
j_gene: TRBJ1-4
abundance: -
v_gene: TRBV5-6

CDR3nt: TGTGCCTGGAGTGAAGCATGGGACTCTGGAAACACCATATATTTT
CDR3aa: CAWSEAWDSGNTIYF
d_gene: -
j_gene: TRBJ1-3
abundance: few
v_gene: TRBV30

CDR3nt: TGTGCCAGCAGCTTGGGGGAGGGATGGCAAGAGACCCAGTACTTC
CDR3aa: CASSLGEGWQETQYF
d_gene: TRBD2
j_gene: TRBJ2-5
abundance: -
v_gene: TRBV5-5

CDR3nt: TGTGCCAGCAGCCCTGTCCGAGGGGCTGACAATGAGCAGTTCTTC
CDR3aa: CASSPVRGADNEQFF
d_gene: -
j_gene: TRBJ2-1
abundance: -
v_gene: TRBV11-2

CDR3nt: TGCAGTGTTAGAGGACCGGATGGCAATGAGCAGTTCTTC
CDR3aa: CSVRGPDGNEQFF
d_gene: -
j_gene: TRBJ2-1
abundance: -
v_gene: TRBV20-1

CDR3nt: TGCAGCGTTGAAATACGGGTGGGGACGGAGATCTACAATGAGCAGTTCTTC
CDR3aa: CSVEIRVGTEIYNEQFF
d_gene: -
j_gene: TRBJ2-1
abundance: many
v_gene: TRBV29-1

CDR3nt: TGTGCCAGCAGCCCCACTAGCGGGAGGGCCTATGAGCAGTACTTC
CDR3aa: CASSPTSGRAYEQYF
d_gene: TRBD2
j_gene: TRBJ2-7
abundance: few
v_gene: TRBV5-4

CDR3nt: TGTGCCAGCAGTGAATTCTCCGGGGGGAACTGCGAGCAGTACTTC
CDR3aa: CASSEFSGGNCEQYF
d_gene: TRBD2
j_gene: TRBJ2-7
abundance: -
v_gene: TRBV6-1

CDR3nt: TGTGCCAGCAGCGACTCTAGCTCATCCTATAGTGAACAGTTCTTC
CDR3aa: CASSDSSSSYSEQFF
d_gene: -
j_gene: TRBJ2-1
abundance: -
v_gene: TRBV11-1

CDR3nt: TGTGCCAGAAGTTTAAGGACAGGGAGTGCCGGGGAGCTGTTTTTT
CDR3aa: CARSLRTGSAGELFF
d_gene: TRBD1
j_gene: TRBJ2-2
abundance: -
v_gene: TRBV12-3/TRBV12-4

CDR3nt: TGCTCCAGTAGTGAGAGCGGGAGAACCGGGGAGCTGTTTTTT
CDR3aa: CSSSESGRTGELFF
d_gene: TRBD2
j_gene: TRBJ2-2
abundance: -
v_gene: TRBV10-2

CDR3nt: TGTGCTAGTGGTTTGGTACAGGGTAACACCGGGGGGCTGTTTTTT
CDR3aa: CASGLVQGNTGGLFF
d_gene: -
j_gene: TRBJ2-2
abundance: -
v_gene: TRBV12-5

CDR3nt: TGTGCCAGCAGCCCTGAAGCGGGAGCCCTCTACGAGCAGTACTTC
CDR3aa: CASSPEAGALYEQYF
d_gene: TRBD2
j_gene: TRBJ2-7
abundance: few
v_gene: TRBV7-8

CDR3nt: TGTGCCAGCCAACCGGGACTAGCATCAGATACGCAGTATTTT
CDR3aa: CASQPGLASDTQYF
d_gene: TRBD2
j_gene: TRBJ2-3
abundance: -
v_gene: TRBV2

CDR3nt: TGTGCCAGCAGTGAATCGTTCCGGGACAGCTTCTCTGGCTACACCTTC
CDR3aa: CASSESFRDSFSGYTF
d_gene: TRBD1
j_gene: TRBJ1-2
abundance: few
v_gene: TRBV6-1

CDR3nt: TGTACCAGCAGCCGGGGCAGAAACGGACAGAATTTCTACGAGCAGTACTTC
CDR3aa: CTSSRGRNGQNFYEQYF
d_gene: -
j_gene: TRBJ2-7
abundance: -
v_gene: TRBV6-6

CDR3nt: TGCAGCGTGGGGTTTGGGACAGGGGAGACCCAGTACTTC
CDR3aa: CSVGFGTGETQYF
d_gene: TRBD1
j_gene: TRBJ2-5
abundance: many
v_gene: TRBV29-1

CDR3nt: TGTGCCAGCAGTTTCGGAACCATGAACACTGAAGCTTTCTTT
CDR3aa: CASSFGTMNTEAFF
d_gene: -
j_gene: TRBJ1-1
abundance: -
v_gene: TRBV28

CDR3nt: TGTGCCACACACCCGACAGCGAAACCCACAGATACGCAGTATTTT
CDR3aa: CATHPTAKPTDTQYF
d_gene: -
j_gene: TRBJ2-3
abundance: once
v_gene: TRBV28

CDR3nt: TGTGCCAGCAGAACACTTTCCCAAGGGACCATAAGGGGGACCCAGTACTTC
CDR3aa: CASRTLSQGTIRGTQYF
d_gene: -
j_gene: TRBJ2-5
abundance: -
v_gene: TRBV6-2/TRBV6-3

CDR3nt: TGTGCCAGTAGTATATTTCGGGACAGACAACCCTACGAGCAGTACTTC
CDR3aa: CASSIFRDRQPYEQYF
d_gene: TRBD1
j_gene: TRBJ2-7
abundance: -
v_gene: TRBV19

CDR3nt: TGCGCCAGCAGCTTCGAGGGGGGGGCTGGAGAGACCCAGTACTTC
CDR3aa: CASSFEGGAGETQYF
d_gene: -
j_gene: TRBJ2-5
abundance: many
v_gene: TRBV4-1

CDR3nt: TGTGCCAGCAGTGTGGGCTGGAGTTCGGATACGCAGTATTTT
CDR3aa: CASSVGWSSDTQYF
d_gene: -
j_gene: TRBJ2-3
abundance: -
v_gene: TRBV6-1

CDR3nt: TGTGCCAGCACGGGGACGGGGAACTATGGCTACACCTTC
CDR3aa: CASTGTGNYGYTF
d_gene: -
j_gene: TRBJ1-2
abundance: many
v_gene: TRBV6-5

CDR3nt: TGTGCCAACAGTGAATCGGTTTCCCCCAACTATGGCTACATCTTC
CDR3aa: CANSESVSPNYGYIF
d_gene: -
j_gene: TRBJ1-2
abundance: once
v_gene: TRBV6-1

CDR3nt: TGTGCCAGCAGCAAAGAACCTGCCAGGGACCCAGATACGCAGTATTTT
CDR3aa: CASSKEPARDPDTQYF
d_gene: -
j_gene: TRBJ2-3
abundance: few
v_gene: TRBV21-1

CDR3nt: TGTGCCAGCAGCTCGGGACAGGGGTCCTACAATGAGCAGTTCTTC
CDR3aa: CASSSGQGSYNEQFF
d_gene: TRBD1
j_gene: TRBJ2-1
abundance: -
v_gene: TRBV7-9

CDR3nt: TGTGCCAGCAGGCACGCCCAAACCAGGGGGCACCAGCCCCAGCATTTT
CDR3aa: CASRHAQTRGHQPQHF
d_gene: TRBD1
j_gene: TRBJ1-5
abundance: -
v_gene: TRBV11-1

CDR3nt: TGTGCCAGCAGTTACAGGGCATCCCGAACTGAAACTTTCTTT
CDR3aa: CASSYRASRTETFF
d_gene: -
j_gene: TRBJ1-1
abundance: -
v_gene: TRBV11-1

CDR3nt: TGTGCCACCCGGGTCGACTTTAATTCACCCCTCCACTTT
CDR3aa: CATRVDFNSPLHF
d_gene: -
j_gene: TRBJ1-6
abundance: many
v_gene: TRBV6-2/TRBV6-3

CDR3nt: TGTGCCAGCAGTTTGACGGGACAGGGTTCCTACGAGCAGTACTTC
CDR3aa: CASSLTGQGSYEQYF
d_gene: TRBD1
j_gene: TRBJ2-7
abundance: -
v_gene: TRBV28

CDR3nt: TGTGCCAGCAGCCCCTTCCGGGACACCTACGAGCAGTACTTC
CDR3aa: CASSPFRDTYEQYF
d_gene: -
j_gene: TRBJ2-7
abundance: -
v_gene: TRBV5-5

CDR3nt: TGTGCCAGCATATCCGCGACAGGGGTGCAGTTCTTC
CDR3aa: CASISATGVQFF
d_gene: TRBD1
j_gene: TRBJ2-1
abundance: -
v_gene: TRBV11-3

CDR3nt: TGCAGCGTTGATGAGGGGGCGGGCGGGGAGCTGTTTTTT
CDR3aa: CSVDEGAGGELFF
d_gene: TRBD1
j_gene: TRBJ2-2
abundance: -
v_gene: TRBV29-1